Presented here are 16 T cell receptor beta chains from one specimen sequenced in a study of blood T cell repertoires in COVID-19 (dated by TCRdb to 2020 to 2021). Library generation was performed with the immunoSEQ multiplex PCR assay. The immuneACCESS repertoire file appears here via TCRdb, limited to in-frame rearrangements. These files lack a portion of the clones; in checked studies, under half of the deficit traces to unresolved V genes, and the cause of the others is not known. The sample records a few hundred thousand clones, more than 70% of which are singletons. About 7% of the sample is taken by the ten largest. The specimen was PBMCs or T cells enriched from blood (not recorded which). The receptors were gathered from a woman aged 40 to 50 with acute COVID-19.

This clone was counted a few times. The rearrangement joins TRBV30 to TRBJ2-3, with a weak D call TRBD1 (6 bases). Germline CDR1 is GTSNPN and CDR2 is SVGIG (reference sequence). The CDR3 spans 12 residues. Between the trimmed V and J ends, which lost 5 bases and 7 bases, there was a span of 13 bases. The CDR3: CAWERQGNTQYF. The CDR3 coding sequence is TGTGCCTGGGAGCGTCAGGGGAATACGCAGTATTTT.

The sample holds a few counts of this clone. CDR3: CASSRRSGAYEQYF. CDR3 coding DNA: TGTGCCAGCAGTCGACGGTCGGGGGCCTACGAGCAGTACTTC. This chain connects TRBV5-5 to TRBJ2-7, with TRBD2 as a possible D gene (6 bases). Germline CDR1 is SGHKS and CDR2 is YYEKEE (reference sequence). Trimming stripped 5 bases from V and 2 bases from J, with 14 bases between. The CDR3 sequence is 14 residues long.

Here the CDR3 reads CAISGGSIYGELFF. The CDR3 nucleotides are TGTGCCATCAGCGGCGGGAGTATCTACGGGGAGCTGTTTTTT. The V and J genes are TRBV10-3 and TRBJ2-2; 7 positions agree with TRBD2. Germline V gene lookup returns CDR1 ENHRY and CDR2 SYGVKD. Trimming cost V 6 bases and J 7 bases; bases outside gene matches: 8. CDR3 length equals 14 residues.

The genes are TRBV28 and TRBJ1-3; tentative D call: TRBD1 (5 bases). The CDR3 is 15 amino acids. The germline V and J ends were trimmed by 6 bases and 0 bases, with 12 bases remaining between them. Germline assignment: CDR1 MDHEN and CDR2 SYDVKM. As DNA, the CDR3 is TGTGCCAGCAGATCAACAGGTATCTCTGGAAACACCATATATTTT. It codes for CASRSTGISGNTIYF.

V gene TRBV27 combines with J gene TRBJ2-7; no definite D call. V was trimmed by 6 bases and J by 1 base, leaving 13 bases between them. The CDR3 runs to 14 residues. Germline CDR1 MNHEY, CDR2 SMNVEV (reference sequence). CDR3 DNA: TGTGCCAGCAGCAAACCTGGCGGTTCCTACGAGCAGTACTTC. Amino acids: CASSKPGGSYEQYF.

The CDR3 region has the DNA TGTGCCAGCAGTAACAGGGGCGGTGAAGCTTTCTTT. This translates into CASSNRGGEAFF. The rearrangement joins TRBV5-6 to TRBJ1-1; TRBD1 agrees at 7 bases. V shed 5 bases, J shed 7 bases, and the junction held 5 bases outside the gene matches. The CDR3 runs to 12 residues. Germline V gene lookup returns CDR1 SGHDT and CDR2 YYEEEE.

This clone has only a few counts. The chain links TRBV5-1 to TRBJ1-4, with 10 bases identical to TRBD1. CDR3 length: 16 amino acids. Looked up from germline, CDR1 is SGHRS and CDR2 is YFSETQ. V lost 0 bases and J lost 7; bases outside the gene matches: 6. CDR3 in DNA: TGCGCCAGCAGCTTGGGACAGGGGGCGATGGGTGAAAAACTGTTTTTT. It encodes CASSLGQGAMGEKLFF.

A single count supports this clone. This rearrangement joins TRBV28 to TRBJ1-6; 10 nucleotides match TRBD1. J was trimmed by 15 bases and V by 4 bases; bases with no gene match: 21. Germline CDR1 is MDHEN and CDR2 is SYDVKM. The CDR3 is 18 residues long. CDR3: CASSYLTGQGTPEGGLHF. The CDR3 region has the DNA TGTGCCAGCAGTTACCTGACGGGACAGGGGACCCCGGAAGGTGGCCTCCACTTT.

The rearrangement joins TRBV11-2 to TRBJ2-5; D is possibly TRBD1 (5 bases). This CDR3 is 15 amino acids long. The germline gives CDR1 SGHAT, CDR2 FQNNGV. Deletions cut 0 bases from V and 5 bases from J, with 13 bases between. DNA for the CDR3: TGTGCCAGCAGCTTAGATCCCGTCAGGGTGGAGACCCAGTACTTC. Protein product: CASSLDPVRVETQYF. Combining the CDR3 with reference TRBV11-2 and TRBJ2-5 gives the whole variable domain EAGVAQSPRYKIIEKRQSVAFWCNPISGHATLYWYQQILGQGPKLLIQFQNNGVVDDSQLPKDRFSAERLKGVDSTLKIQPAKLEDSAVYLCASSLDPVRVETQYFGPGTRLLVL.

The chain combines TRBV5-1 with TRBJ1-1; 9 bases map to TRBD1. This CDR3 has 16 residues. Germline values: CDR1 SGHRS, CDR2 YFSETQ. Trimming took 0 bases from V and 0 from J; bases not matched to a gene: 3. The CDR3 region is CASSLDGTGLNTEAFF. CDR3 bases: TGCGCCAGCAGCTTGGATGGGACAGGGTTGAACACTGAAGCTTTCTTT. Looking up the rest from reference TRBV5-1 and TRBJ1-1 gives the full variable domain: KAGVTQTPRYLIKTRGQQVTLSCSPISGHRSVSWYQQTPGQGLQFLFEYFSETQRNKGNFPGRFSGRQFSNSRSEMNVSTLELGDSALYLCASSLDGTGLNTEAFFGQGTRLTVV.

This sequence joins TRBV4-2 and TRBJ2-3; 10 nucleotides agree with TRBD2. This CDR3 is 17 amino acids long. Germline V gives CDR1 LGHNA, CDR2 YNFKEQ. Trimming cost V 4 bases and J 4 bases; bases outside gene matches: 11. The CDR3 loop is CASSPGTSGVTADTQYF. CDR3 in DNA: TGTGCCAGCAGCCCCGGAACTAGCGGGGTAACGGCAGATACGCAGTATTTT.

Notes on this clone: Other DNA variants within this sample encode the same CDR3. V gene TRBV12-3 or TRBV12-4 combines with J gene TRBJ2-1; no firm D call. Between the trimmed V and J ends, which lost 1 base and 3 bases, there was a span of 4 bases. The CDR3 is made up of 13 amino acids. The CDR3 region has the DNA TGTGCCAGCAGTTTAGGGAGCTACAATGAGCAGTTCTTC. It encodes CASSLGSYNEQFF.

The chain recombines TRBV6-5 with TRBJ2-3, with D tentatively TRBD1 (6 bases). V lost 7 bases and J lost 3, with 8 bases in between. CDR1 and CDR2 from the germline V gene are MNHEY and SVGAGI. This CDR3 comprises 12 residues. The CDR3 sequence: CASIGGTDTQYF. CDR3 DNA: TGTGCCAGCATAGGGGGTACAGATACGCAGTATTTT.

This chain connects TRBV6-5 to TRBJ2-1; 9 bases line up with TRBD2. Germline values: CDR1 MNHEY, CDR2 SVGAGI. The CDR3 has 14 residues. J lost 3 bases, V lost 6 bases, and 3 bases had no gene match. The CDR3 DNA is TGTGCCAGCAGCCGACTAGCGGACTACAATGAGCAGTTCTTC. Amino acids: CASSRLADYNEQFF.

The chain couples TRBV28 to TRBJ1-1, with 8 bases matching TRBD1. J gave up 10 bases and V 3 bases, and 4 bases lay outside the gene matches. Germline CDR1 MDHEN, CDR2 SYDVKM. The CDR3 spans 12 residues. The CDR3 DNA reads as TGTGCCAGCAGTTTCGGGACAGGCGGAGCTTTCTTT. Residues: CASSFGTGGAFF. Using reference TRBV28 and TRBJ1-1 for the parts outside the CDR3, the full variable domain is DVKVTQSSRYLVKRTGEKVFLECVQDMDHENMFWYRQDPGLGLRLIYFSYDVKMKEKGDIPEGYSVSREKKERFSLILESASTNQTSMYLCASSFGTGGAFFGQGTRLTVV.

The chain uses TRBV19 and TRBJ2-2, with 7 bases lining up with TRBD1. Germline lookup yields CDR1 LNHDA and CDR2 SQIVND (reference sequence). The CDR3 has 15 residues. J gave up 5 bases and V 2 bases, and 5 bases lay outside the gene matches. This CDR3 reads CASSIQDRETGELFF. The CDR3, as DNA: TGTGCCAGTAGTATACAAGACAGGGAAACCGGGGAGCTGTTTTTT.